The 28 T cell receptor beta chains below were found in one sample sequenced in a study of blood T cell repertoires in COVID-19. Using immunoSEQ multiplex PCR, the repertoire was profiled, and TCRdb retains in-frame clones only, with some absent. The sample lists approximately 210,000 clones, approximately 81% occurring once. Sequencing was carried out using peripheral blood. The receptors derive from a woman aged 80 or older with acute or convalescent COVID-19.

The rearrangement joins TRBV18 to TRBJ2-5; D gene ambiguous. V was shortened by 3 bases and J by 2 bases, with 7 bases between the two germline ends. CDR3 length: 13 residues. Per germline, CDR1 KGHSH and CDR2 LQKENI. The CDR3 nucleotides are TGTGCCAGCTCACCTCAGATTCAAGAGACCCAGTACTTC. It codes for CASSPQIQETQYF. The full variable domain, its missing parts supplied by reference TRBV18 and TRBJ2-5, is NAGVMQNPRHLVRRRGQEARLRCSPMKGHSHVYWYRQLPEEGLKFMVYLQKENIIDESGMPKERFSAEFPKEGPSILRIQQVVRGDSAAYFCASSPQIQETQYFGPGTRLLVL.

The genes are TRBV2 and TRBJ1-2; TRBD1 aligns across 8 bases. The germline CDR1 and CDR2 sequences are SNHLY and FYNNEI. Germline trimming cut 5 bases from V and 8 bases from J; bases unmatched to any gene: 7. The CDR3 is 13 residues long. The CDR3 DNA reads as TGTGCCAGCAGTACCGGACAGGGCATCGGCTACACCTTC. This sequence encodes CASSTGQGIGYTF.

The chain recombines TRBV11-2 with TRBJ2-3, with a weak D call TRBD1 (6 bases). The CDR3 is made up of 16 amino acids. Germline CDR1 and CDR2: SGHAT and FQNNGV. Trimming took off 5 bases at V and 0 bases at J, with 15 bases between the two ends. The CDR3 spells CASSPNRAASTDTQYF. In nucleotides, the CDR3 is TGTGCCAGCAGCCCGAACAGGGCAGCAAGCACAGATACGCAGTATTTT.

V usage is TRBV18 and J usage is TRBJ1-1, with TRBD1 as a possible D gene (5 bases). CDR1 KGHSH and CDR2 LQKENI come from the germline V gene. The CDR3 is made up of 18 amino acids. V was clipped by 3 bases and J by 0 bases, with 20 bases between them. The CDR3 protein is CASSPAVGGNRLNTEAFF. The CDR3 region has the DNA TGTGCCAGCTCACCCGCAGTAGGCGGAAACAGGTTGAACACTGAAGCTTTCTTT.

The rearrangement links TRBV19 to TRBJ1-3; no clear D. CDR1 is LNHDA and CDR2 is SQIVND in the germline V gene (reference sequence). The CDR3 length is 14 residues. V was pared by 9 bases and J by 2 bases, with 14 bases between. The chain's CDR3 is CASTKQFAGNTIYF. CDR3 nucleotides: TGTGCCAGCACCAAACAGTTTGCTGGAAACACCATATATTTT.

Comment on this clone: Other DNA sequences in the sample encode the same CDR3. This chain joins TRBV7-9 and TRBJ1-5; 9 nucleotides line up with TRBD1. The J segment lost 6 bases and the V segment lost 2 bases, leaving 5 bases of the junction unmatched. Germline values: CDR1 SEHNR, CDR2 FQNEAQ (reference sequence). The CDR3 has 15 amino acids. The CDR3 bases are TGTGCCAGCAGCTTAACAGGGGGCGTCGGTCAGCCCCAGCATTTT. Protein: CASSLTGGVGQPQHF. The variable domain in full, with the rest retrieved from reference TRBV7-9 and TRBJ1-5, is DTGVSQNPRHKITKRGQNVTFRCDPISEHNRLYWYRQTLGQGPEFLTYFQNEAQLEKSRLLSDRFSAERPKGSFSTLEIQRTEQGDSAMYLCASSLTGGVGQPQHFGDGTRLSIL.

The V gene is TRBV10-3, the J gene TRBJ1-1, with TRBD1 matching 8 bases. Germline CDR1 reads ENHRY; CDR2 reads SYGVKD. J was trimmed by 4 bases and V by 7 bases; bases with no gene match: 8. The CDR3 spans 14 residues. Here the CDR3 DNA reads TGTGCCATCACCCCGGACAGGGACGGCACTGAAGCTTTCTTT. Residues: CAITPDRDGTEAFF.

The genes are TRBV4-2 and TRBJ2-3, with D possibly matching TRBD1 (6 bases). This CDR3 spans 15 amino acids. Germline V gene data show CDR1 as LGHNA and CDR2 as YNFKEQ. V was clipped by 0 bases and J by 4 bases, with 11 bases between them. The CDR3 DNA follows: TGTGCCAGCAGCCAAGAGGGGGCGGGTCCAGATACGCAGTATTTT. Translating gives CASSQEGAGPDTQYF.

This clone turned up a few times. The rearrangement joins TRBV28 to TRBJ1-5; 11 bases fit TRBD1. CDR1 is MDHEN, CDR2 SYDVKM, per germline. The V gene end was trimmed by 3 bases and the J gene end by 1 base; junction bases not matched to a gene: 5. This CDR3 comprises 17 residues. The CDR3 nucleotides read TGTGCCAGCAGTTTGAGGACAGGGGGCCTAAGCAATCAGCCCCAGCATTTT. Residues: CASSLRTGGLSNQPQHF.

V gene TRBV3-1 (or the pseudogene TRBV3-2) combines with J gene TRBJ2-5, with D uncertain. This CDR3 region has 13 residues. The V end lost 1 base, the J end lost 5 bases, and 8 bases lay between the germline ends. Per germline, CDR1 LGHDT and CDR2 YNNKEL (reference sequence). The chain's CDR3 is CASSQARWETQYF. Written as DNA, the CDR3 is TGTGCCAGCAGCCAAGCCCGGTGGGAGACCCAGTACTTC.

Here the CDR3 reads CASSTGTVNTEAFF. For the CDR3, the DNA is TGTGCCAGCAGCACCGGGACTGTGAACACTGAAGCTTTCTTT. The chain couples TRBV5-8 to TRBJ1-1, with D possibly being TRBD1 (5 bases). The length of the CDR3 is 14 residues. Germline V CDR1 and CDR2: SGHTS, YDEGEE. V lost 4 bases and J 0 bases, leaving 10 bases between the germline ends. The full variable domain, rest sourced from reference TRBV5-8 and TRBJ1-1, is EAGVTQSPTHLIKTRGQQATLRCSPISGHTSVYWYQQALGLGLQFLLWYDEGEERNRGNFPPRFSGRQFPNYSSELNVNALELEDSALYLCASSTGTVNTEAFFGQGTRLTVV.

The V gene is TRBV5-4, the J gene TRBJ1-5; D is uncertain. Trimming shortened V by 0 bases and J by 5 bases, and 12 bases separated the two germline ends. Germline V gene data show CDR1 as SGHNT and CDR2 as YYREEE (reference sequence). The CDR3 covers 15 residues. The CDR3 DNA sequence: TGTGCCAGCAGCTTGGAGGCGGCCGGGGATCAGCCCCAGCATTTT. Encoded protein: CASSLEAAGDQPQHF.

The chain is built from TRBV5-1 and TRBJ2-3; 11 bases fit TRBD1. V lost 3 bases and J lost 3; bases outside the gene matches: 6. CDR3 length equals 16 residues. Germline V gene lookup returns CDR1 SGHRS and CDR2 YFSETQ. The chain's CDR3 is CASSSGDRGGTDTQYF. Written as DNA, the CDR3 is TGCGCCAGCAGCTCCGGGGACAGGGGGGGAACAGATACGCAGTATTTT. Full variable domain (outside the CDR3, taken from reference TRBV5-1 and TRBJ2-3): KAGVTQTPRYLIKTRGQQVTLSCSPISGHRSVSWYQQTPGQGLQFLFEYFSETQRNKGNFPGRFSGRQFSNSRSEMNVSTLELGDSALYLCASSSGDRGGTDTQYFGPGTRLTVL.

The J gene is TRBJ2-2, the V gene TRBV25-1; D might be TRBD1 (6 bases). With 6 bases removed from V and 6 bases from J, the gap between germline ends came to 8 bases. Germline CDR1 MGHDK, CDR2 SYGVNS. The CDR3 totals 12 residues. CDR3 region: CASRGAAGELFF. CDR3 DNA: TGTGCCAGCAGGGGGGCGGCCGGGGAGCTGTTTTTT.

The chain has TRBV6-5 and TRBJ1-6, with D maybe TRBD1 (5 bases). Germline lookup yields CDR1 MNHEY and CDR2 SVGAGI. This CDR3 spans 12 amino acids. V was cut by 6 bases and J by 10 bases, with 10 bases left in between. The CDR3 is CASRAGGSPLHF. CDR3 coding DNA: TGTGCCAGCAGGGCCGGGGGGTCACCCCTCCACTTT.

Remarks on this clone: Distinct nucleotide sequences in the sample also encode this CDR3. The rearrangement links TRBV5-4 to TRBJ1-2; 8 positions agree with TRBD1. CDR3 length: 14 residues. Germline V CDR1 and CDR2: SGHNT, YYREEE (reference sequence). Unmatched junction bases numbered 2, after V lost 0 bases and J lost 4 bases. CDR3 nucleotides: TGTGCCAGCAGCTTGGAACAGGGGGGCTATGGCTACACCTTC. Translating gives CASSLEQGGYGYTF.

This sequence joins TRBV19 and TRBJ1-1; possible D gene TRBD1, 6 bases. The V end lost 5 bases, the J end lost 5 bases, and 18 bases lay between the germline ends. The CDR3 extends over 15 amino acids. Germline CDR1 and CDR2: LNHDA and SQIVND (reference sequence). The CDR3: CASSPGARVSTEAFF. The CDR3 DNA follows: TGTGCCAGTAGTCCAGGGGCCAGGGTCTCTACTGAAGCTTTCTTT.

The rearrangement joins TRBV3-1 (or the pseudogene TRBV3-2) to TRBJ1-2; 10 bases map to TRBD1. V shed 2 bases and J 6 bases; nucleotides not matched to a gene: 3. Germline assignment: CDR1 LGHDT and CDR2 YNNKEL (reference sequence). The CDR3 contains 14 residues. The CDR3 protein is CASSQSGQGNGYTF. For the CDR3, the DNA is TGTGCCAGCAGCCAATCGGGACAGGGGAATGGCTACACCTTC.

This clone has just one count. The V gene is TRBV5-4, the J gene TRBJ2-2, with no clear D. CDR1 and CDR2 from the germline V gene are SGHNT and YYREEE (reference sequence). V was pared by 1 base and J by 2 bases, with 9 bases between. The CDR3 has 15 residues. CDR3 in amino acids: CASSLPGTNTGELFF. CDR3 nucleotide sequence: TGTGCCAGCAGCTTGCCAGGAACAAACACCGGGGAGCTGTTTTTT.

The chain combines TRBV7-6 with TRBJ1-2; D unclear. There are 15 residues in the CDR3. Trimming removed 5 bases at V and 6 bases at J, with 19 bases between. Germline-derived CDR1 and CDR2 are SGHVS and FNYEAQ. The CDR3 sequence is CASSQEVRSGDGYTF. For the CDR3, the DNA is TGTGCCAGCAGCCAGGAGGTCAGGTCTGGCGATGGCTACACCTTC.

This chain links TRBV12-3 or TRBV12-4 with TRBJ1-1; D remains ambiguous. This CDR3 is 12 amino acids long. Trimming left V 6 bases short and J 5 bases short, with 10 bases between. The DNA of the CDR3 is TGTGCCAGCAGCTACCTTTTGACTGAAGCTTTCTTT. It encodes CASSYLLTEAFF.

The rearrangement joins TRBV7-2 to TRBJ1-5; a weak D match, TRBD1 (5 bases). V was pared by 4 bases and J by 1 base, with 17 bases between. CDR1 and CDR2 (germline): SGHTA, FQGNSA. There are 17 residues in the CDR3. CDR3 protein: CASSSRPRDVSNQPQHF. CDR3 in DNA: TGTGCCAGCAGCTCCCGGCCCAGGGATGTAAGCAATCAGCCCCAGCATTTT. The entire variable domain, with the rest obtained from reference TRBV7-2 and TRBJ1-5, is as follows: GAGVSQSPSNKVTEKGKDVELRCDPISGHTALYWYRQSLGQGLEFLIYFQGNSAPDKSGLPSDRFSAERTGGSVSTLTIQRTQQEDSAVYLCASSSRPRDVSNQPQHFGDGTRLSIL.

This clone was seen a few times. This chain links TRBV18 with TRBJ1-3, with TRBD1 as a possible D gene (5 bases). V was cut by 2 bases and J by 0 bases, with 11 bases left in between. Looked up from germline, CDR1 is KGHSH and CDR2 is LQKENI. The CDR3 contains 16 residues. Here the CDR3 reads CASSPNIGGSGNTIYF. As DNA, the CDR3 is TGTGCCAGCTCACCAAATATCGGGGGCTCTGGAAACACCATATATTTT.

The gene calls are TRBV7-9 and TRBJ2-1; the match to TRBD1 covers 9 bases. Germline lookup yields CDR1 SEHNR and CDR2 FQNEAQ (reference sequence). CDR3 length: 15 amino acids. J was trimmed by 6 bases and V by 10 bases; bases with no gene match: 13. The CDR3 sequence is CATRGDRAEVNEQFF. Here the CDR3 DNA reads TGTGCCACCCGCGGGGACAGGGCAGAGGTCAATGAGCAGTTCTTC.

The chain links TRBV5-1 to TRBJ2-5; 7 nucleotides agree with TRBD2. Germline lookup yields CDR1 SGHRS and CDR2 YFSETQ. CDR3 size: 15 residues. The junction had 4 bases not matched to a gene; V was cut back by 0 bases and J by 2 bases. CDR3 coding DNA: TGCGCCAGCAGCTTGGCCCTAGCGGAACAAGAGACCCAGTACTTC. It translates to CASSLALAEQETQYF.

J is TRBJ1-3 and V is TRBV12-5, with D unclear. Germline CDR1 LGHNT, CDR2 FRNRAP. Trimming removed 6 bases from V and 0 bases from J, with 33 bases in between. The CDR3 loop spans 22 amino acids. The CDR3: CASGMLQLALQNRETSGNTIYF. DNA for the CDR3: TGTGCTAGTGGCATGCTCCAACTCGCTCTACAGAACAGAGAAACCTCTGGAAACACCATATATTTT.

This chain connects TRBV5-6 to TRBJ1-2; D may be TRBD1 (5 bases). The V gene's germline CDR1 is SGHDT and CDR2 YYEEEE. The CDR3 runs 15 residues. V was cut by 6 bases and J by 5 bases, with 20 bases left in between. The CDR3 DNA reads TGTGCCAGCATCCCTGGAGGGAGGGGTAGTTATGGCTACACCTTC. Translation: CASIPGGRGSYGYTF.

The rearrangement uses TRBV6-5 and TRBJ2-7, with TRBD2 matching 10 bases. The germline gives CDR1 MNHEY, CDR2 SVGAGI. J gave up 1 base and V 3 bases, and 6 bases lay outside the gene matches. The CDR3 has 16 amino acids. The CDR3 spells CASSYAPSGGSYEQYF. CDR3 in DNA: TGTGCCAGCAGTTATGCCCCTAGCGGGGGATCCTACGAGCAGTACTTC.